This is a list of T cell receptor beta chains from one sample in a study of blood T cell repertoires in COVID-19. Repertoires were generated with immunoSEQ multiplex PCR, while TCRdb's copy carries only in-frame clones and drops some. The data contain around 150,000 clones, 85% of them singletons. Source material: PBMCs or T cells enriched from blood (not recorded which). The receptors shown here come from a woman aged 40 to 50 who had recovered from COVID-19. Each CDR3 is given with its conserved first and last residue. A D gene is named only where the DNA matches it firmly. The listing skips clone size in some rows; elsewhere it reads once, few, many or a size class.

length,size,J,V,D,DNA,CDR3
12,.,TRBJ1-2,TRBV30,.,TGTGCCTGGAGTCAGGGGAACTATGGCTACACCTTC,CAWSQGNYGYTF
16,.,TRBJ1-5,TRBV4-1,.,TGCGCCAGCAGCCACGCCGGAGGGCGTAGCAATCAGCCCCAGCATTTT,CASSHAGGRSNQPQHF
19,.,TRBJ2-7,TRBV5-6,TRBD1,TGTGCCAGCAGCTTCTCGACAGGGGCCCCTTCGATTCTACAATACGAGCAGTACTTC,CASSFSTGAPSILQYEQYF
12,once,TRBJ2-7,TRBV29-1,.,TGCAGCGTTGTGGAGGGGAGGTACGAGCAGTACTTC,CSVVEGRYEQYF
15,.,TRBJ2-2,TRBV10-1,TRBD2,TGCGCCAGCAGTGGAGCGGGGGGGCCCACCGGGGAGCTGTTTTTT,CASSGAGGPTGELFF
15,.,TRBJ2-7,TRBV5-4,TRBD1,TGTGCCAGCAGCTTGGGCCCAGGGGGCAAAACCGAGCAGTACTTC,CASSLGPGGKTEQYF
15,.,TRBJ1-2,TRBV9,TRBD1,TGTGCCAGCAGCGTAGGCGGCAGGGGGGATTATGGCTACACCTTC,CASSVGGRGDYGYTF
15,.,TRBJ1-4,TRBV2,TRBD1,TGTGGGACAGGGGGCAGGAGCTCCTTTAATGAAAAACTGTTTTTT,CGTGGRSSFNEKLFF
15,few,TRBJ1-6,TRBV3-1/TRBV3-2,.,TGTGCCAGCAGGAATGGACAAACCGCGAATTCACCCCTCCACTTT,CASRNGQTANSPLHF
14,.,TRBJ1-6,TRBV6-1,.,TGTGCCAGCAGTGAATCTTTCCCCAATTCACCCCTCCACTTT,CASSESFPNSPLHF
17,.,TRBJ1-2,TRBV18,TRBD1,TGTGCCAGCTCACCACTTCCTGACAGGGGCTCTGACTATGGCTACACCTTC,CASSPLPDRGSDYGYTF
15,.,TRBJ2-5,TRBV4-1,.,TGCGCCAGCAACCCCGCTGTAGGAGGCCAAGAGACCCAGTACTTC,CASNPAVGGQETQYF
17,many,TRBJ1-2,TRBV7-9,.,TGTGCCAGCAGGTCGGCGGCAGGGGAAGCAAGGGACGATGGCTACACCTTC,CASRSAAGEARDDGYTF
14,.,TRBJ2-3,TRBV6-6,.,TGTGCCAGCAGTTCAACCCCCGGTTTAGATACGCAGTATTTT,CASSSTPGLDTQYF
19,.,TRBJ2-1,TRBV7-7,TRBD2,TGTGCCAGCAGCTCGGGACTAGCGGGGTCTGGGCTCTCCTACAATGAGCAGTTCTTC,CASSSGLAGSGLSYNEQFF
12,few,TRBJ2-2,TRBV3-1/TRBV3-2,.,TGTGCCAGCAGCCAAGGAGATCGCCGGCTGTTTTTT,CASSQGDRRLFF
14,.,TRBJ2-5,TRBV6-5,TRBD1,TGTGCCAGCAGCCGCGGGACAGGGCTTGAGACCCAGTACTTC,CASSRGTGLETQYF
11,few,TRBJ1-2,TRBV20-1,TRBD1,TGCAGTGCGACAGGGAACTATGGCTACACCTTC,CSATGNYGYTF
17,.,TRBJ1-1,TRBV2,.,TGTGCCAGCAGTGAAAAGGGGTTAGGGGAGGGGAACACTGAAGCTTTCTTT,CASSEKGLGEGNTEAFF
14,.,TRBJ1-1,TRBV5-1,.,TGCGCCAGCAGCTTGGCCAGGGGGAACACTGAAGCTTTCTTT,CASSLARGNTEAFF
16,.,TRBJ1-5,TRBV2,.,TGTGCCAGCCAACTTTCGCGGGGGTTTGGCAATCAGCCCCAGCATTTT,CASQLSRGFGNQPQHF
17,.,TRBJ2-5,TRBV11-2,.,TGTGCCAGCAGCTCGGGACTGCCCCAGTACCTGCAAGAGACCCAGTACTTC,CASSSGLPQYLQETQYF
14,.,TRBJ1-1,TRBV7-8,.,TGTGCCAGCAGCTTAGAGGGCAGGGGAACTGAAGCTTTCTTT,CASSLEGRGTEAFF
14,few,TRBJ1-5,TRBV2,.,TGTGCCAGCAGTTCGGAGAGGAACAATCAGCCCCAGCATTTT,CASSSERNNQPQHF
15,.,TRBJ1-5,TRBV27,.,TGTGCCAGCAGTTTCAACTCCGATTCTAGGCAGCCCCAGCATTTT,CASSFNSDSRQPQHF
18,few,TRBJ2-3,TRBV9,.,TGTGCCAGCAGCGTGGAACATAGCGGCCGCCTAAACACAGATACGCAGTATTTT,CASSVEHSGRLNTDTQYF
11,.,TRBJ2-1,TRBV7-8,.,TGTGCCAGCAGTCGCCGGAATGAGCAGTTCTTC,CASSRRNEQFF
16,.,TRBJ1-4,TRBV7-8,TRBD1,TGTGCCAGCAGCTTAGAGGGACAGGGAACTAATGAAAAACTGTTTTTT,CASSLEGQGTNEKLFF
15,.,TRBJ1-6,TRBV9,.,TGTGCCAGCAGCGAATGGGAGGCCTATAATTCACCCCTCCACTTT,CASSEWEAYNSPLHF
12,.,TRBJ1-2,TRBV18,.,TGTGCCAGCTCACCGGGAGGGGGTGGCTACACCTTC,CASSPGGGGYTF
15,.,TRBJ2-7,TRBV7-9,.,TGTGCCAGCAGCTTAACGCAGGGGCGGAGTGGCGAGCAGTACTTC,CASSLTQGRSGEQYF